This record covers a single TCR beta chain. Its cognate antigen is unknown. The data were taken from a study of cytomegalovirus exposure and HLA in healthy donors. Study observations and caveats: There were a few CMV-associated chains whose specificity for CMV antigens was confirmed in vitro. It was found in a later analysis that first-cohort TCR clusters tended to co-occur in the 100 to 150 validation repertoires.

The table came from immunoSEQ multiplex PCR; TCRdb's copy has only in-frame clones and leaves some out. The table has 130,000 to 150,000 clones, almost 90% seen once. V lost 5 bases and J lost 2, with 16 bases in between. Germline values: CDR1 MNHEY, CDR2 SVGAGI. The CDR3 covers 15 residues. Sequenced: PBMCs. The receptor comes from a young woman in good health and CMV-seropositive. The V call is TRBV6-5, the J call TRBJ2-7; D may be TRBD2 (6 bases). CDR3 in amino acids: CASSQPAEGTYEQYF. CDR3 in DNA: TGTGCCAGCAGTCAACCGGCGGAGGGGACCTACGAGCAGTACTTC.